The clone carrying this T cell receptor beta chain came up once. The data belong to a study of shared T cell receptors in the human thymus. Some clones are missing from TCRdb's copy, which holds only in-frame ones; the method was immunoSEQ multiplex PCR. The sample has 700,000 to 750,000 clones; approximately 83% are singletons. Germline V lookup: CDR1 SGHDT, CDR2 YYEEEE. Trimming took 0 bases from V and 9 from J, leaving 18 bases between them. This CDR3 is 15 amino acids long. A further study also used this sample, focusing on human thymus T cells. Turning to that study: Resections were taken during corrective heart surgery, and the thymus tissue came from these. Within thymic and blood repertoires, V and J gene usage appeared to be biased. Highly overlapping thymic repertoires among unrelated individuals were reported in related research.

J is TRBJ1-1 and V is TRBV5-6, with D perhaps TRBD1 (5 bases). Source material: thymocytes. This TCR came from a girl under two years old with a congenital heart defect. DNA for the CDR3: TGTGCCAGCAGCTTGGTTGGGGTTGGGGACTTTAAAGCTTTCTTT. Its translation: CASSLVGVGDFKAFF.